This entry lists 25 T cell receptor beta chains sequenced from one sample in a study of shared clonotypes between healthy human individuals. Data came from immunoSEQ multiplex PCR; TCRdb stores just in-frame clones and leaves some out. Among around 510,000 clones listed, more than 95% were seen once. Material: naive CD4+ T cells sorted from blood. Subset specified: CD45RA+ positively selected. Receptor source: a woman in her twenties or thirties in good health.

V gene TRBV5-6 combines with J gene TRBJ1-1; D is undetermined. V was pared by 0 bases and J by 7 bases, with 10 bases between. The CDR3 runs 13 residues. Germline CDR1 reads SGHDT; CDR2 reads YYEEEE. CDR3 sequence: CASSLDAGIEAFF. In nucleotides, the CDR3 is TGTGCCAGCAGCTTGGATGCGGGTATTGAAGCTTTCTTT.

The chain recombines TRBV2 with TRBJ2-5, with D unclear. Germline V CDR1 and CDR2: SNHLY, FYNNEI. The CDR3 extends over 15 amino acids. V was cut by 4 bases and J by 2 bases, with 14 bases left in between. The CDR3 loop reads CASSVRASVQETQYF. In DNA, the CDR3 is TGTGCCAGCAGTGTCCGGGCGTCGGTTCAAGAGACCCAGTACTTC.

The rearrangement uses TRBV5-1 and TRBJ2-3; the match to TRBD2 covers 12 bases. CDR1 is SGHRS and CDR2 is YFSETQ in the germline V gene. CDR3 length: 16 residues. The ends lost 3 bases at V and 3 bases at J; junction bases unmatched: 5. In DNA form, the CDR3 reads TGCGCCAGCAGCTCGAGACTAGCGGGAGTAACAGATACGCAGTATTTT. The encoded protein is CASSSRLAGVTDTQYF.

The V gene is TRBV6-6, the J gene TRBJ1-1, with unresolved D. Germline V gene lookup returns CDR1 MNHNY and CDR2 SVGAGI (reference sequence). This CDR3 comprises 12 residues. The V gene lost 1 base and the J gene lost 7 bases, with 7 bases spanning the gap. This CDR3 is CASSYLGNEAFF. CDR3 in DNA: TGTGCCAGCAGTTACTTGGGAAATGAAGCTTTCTTT.

The table lists this clone with a count of one. The V and J genes are TRBV6-5 and TRBJ2-7; the D gene is possibly TRBD1 (5 bases). Trimming removed 7 bases at V and 4 bases at J, with 14 bases between. The germline V gene has CDR1 MNHEY and CDR2 SVGAGI. This CDR3 region has 13 residues. CDR3 residues: CASKGGQPYEQYF. The CDR3 DNA reads as TGTGCCAGCAAGGGCGGACAACCTTACGAGCAGTACTTC.

The chain recombines TRBV18 with TRBJ2-2, with TRBD2 matching over 8 bases. The ends lost 4 bases at V and 3 bases at J; junction bases unmatched: 4. Germline loops: CDR1 KGHSH, CDR2 LQKENI. The CDR3 is made up of 15 amino acids. CDR3: CASSHRGLDTGELFF. CDR3 sequence (DNA): TGTGCCAGCTCACATAGGGGACTAGACACCGGGGAGCTGTTTTTT.

The rearrangement uses TRBV5-4 and TRBJ2-5; a possible D gene is TRBD2 (6 bases). Germline V gene lookup returns CDR1 SGHNT and CDR2 YYREEE (reference sequence). V was shortened by 3 bases and J by 11 bases, with 17 bases between the two germline ends. The CDR3 has 13 residues. The CDR3 DNA is TGTGCCAGCAGCTCGCCGGGAGCTGGGGAGCAGTACTTC. Translated, it gives CASSSPGAGEQYF.

The chain employs TRBV5-1 and TRBJ2-5; TRBD2 aligns across 9 bases. The V gene's germline CDR1 is SGHRS and CDR2 YFSETQ. There are 15 residues in the CDR3. The trim removed 0 bases at V and 5 bases at J, leaving 5 bases unmatched. The CDR3 bases are TGCGCCAGCAGCTTGGATAGCGGGAGAGGTGAGACCCAGTACTTC. The encoded protein is CASSLDSGRGETQYF.

This clone was seen once. The chain has TRBV5-1 and TRBJ2-7, with 11 positions matching TRBD1. Germline V gene sequence: CDR1 SGHRS, CDR2 YFSETQ. Unmatched junction bases numbered 7, after V lost 3 bases and J lost 5 bases. The CDR3 sequence is 15 residues long. CDR3 bases: TGCGCCAGCAGCTCTGGGACAGGGGGGTACGACGAGCAGTACTTC. Translation gives CASSSGTGGYDEQYF.

The chain links TRBV4-1 to TRBJ1-3; 7 bases map to TRBD1. Germline assignment: CDR1 MGHRA and CDR2 YSYEKL. The CDR3 length is 17 residues. V trimming: 3 bases; J trimming: 0 bases; junction bases outside the gene matches: 8. CDR3 sequence reads: CASSHYRGESSGNTIYF. CDR3 coding DNA: TGCGCCAGCAGCCACTACAGGGGCGAGTCCTCTGGAAACACCATATATTTT.

This clone was recorded a few times. The rearrangement uses TRBV6-5 and TRBJ2-2; D perhaps matches TRBD2 (5 bases). This CDR3 contains 14 residues. From germline, CDR1 is MNHEY and CDR2 SVGAGI. V was pared by 5 bases and J by 8 bases, with 15 bases between. This CDR3 is CASSNPPGSGELFF. The CDR3 DNA reads as TGTGCCAGCAGTAACCCCCCGGGAAGTGGGGAGCTGTTTTTT.

This chain joins TRBV29-1 and TRBJ1-4; D call uncertain. Germline V gene lookup returns CDR1 SQVTM and CDR2 ANQGSEA. The CDR3 consists of 13 residues. The V end lost 5 bases, the J end lost 6 bases, and 13 bases lay between the germline ends. The DNA for the CDR3 is TGCAGCGTTCGGGCAGAAACAGATGAAAAACTGTTTTTT. It specifies CSVRAETDEKLFF.

V gene TRBV5-1 combines with J gene TRBJ1-4; D not resolved. V was trimmed by 0 bases and J by 5 bases, leaving 11 bases between them. CDR1 is SGHRS and CDR2 is YFSETQ in the germline V gene. The CDR3 runs to 15 residues. CDR3 loop: CASSLAGSPNEKLFF. As DNA, the CDR3 is TGCGCCAGCAGCTTGGCCGGCAGCCCGAATGAAAAACTGTTTTTT.

The chain joins TRBV2 to TRBJ2-3; 7 bases agree with TRBD2. Germline V gives CDR1 SNHLY, CDR2 FYNNEI. The CDR3 has 14 residues. Trimming took 7 bases from V and 1 from J; bases not matched to a gene: 5. CDR3 bases: TGTGCCAGCAACCGGGGGGTAGGCACAGATACGCAGTATTTT. Translation: CASNRGVGTDTQYF.

The chain is built from TRBV7-2 and TRBJ2-7; D uncertain. V lost 1 base to trimming and J lost 0 bases, with 22 bases between them. Germline V gives CDR1 SGHTA, CDR2 FQGNSA. The CDR3 has 19 amino acids. The CDR3 coding sequence is TGTGCCAGCAGCTTAGAGTTTTCGTTTATTGAACTCGGCTCCTACGAGCAGTACTTC. Translated, it gives CASSLEFSFIELGSYEQYF.

The rearrangement joins TRBV28 to TRBJ1-3; tentative D call: TRBD1 (5 bases). V was cut by 7 bases and J by 0 bases, with 13 bases left in between. Germline assignment: CDR1 MDHEN and CDR2 SYDVKM. There are 15 residues in the CDR3. The CDR3: CASIEGHSSGNTIYF. The CDR3 region has the DNA TGTGCCAGCATTGAAGGACATAGCTCTGGAAACACCATATATTTT. Supplemented by reference TRBV28 and TRBJ1-3, the full variable domain reads DVKVTQSSRYLVKRTGEKVFLECVQDMDHENMFWYRQDPGLGLRLIYFSYDVKMKEKGDIPEGYSVSREKKERFSLILESASTNQTSMYLCASIEGHSSGNTIYFGEGSWLTVV.

The CDR3 DNA reads as TGTGCCAGCAAGCTCGGGACAGGGTCCTACGAGCAGTACTTC. Translation: CASKLGTGSYEQYF. The chain combines TRBV2 with TRBJ2-7, with TRBD1 matching 9 bases. The germline CDR1 and CDR2 sequences are SNHLY and FYNNEI. Trimming at V came to 7 bases and at J to 1 base, leaving 5 bases not matched to a gene. The CDR3 consists of 14 residues.

The chain recombines TRBV18 with TRBJ2-7; the match to TRBD2 covers 12 bases. CDR1 is KGHSH, CDR2 LQKENI, per germline. The CDR3 covers 17 residues. V gave up 4 bases and J gave up 5 bases; unmatched junction bases: 12. This CDR3 reads CASSRRLAGAVGDEQYF. As DNA, the CDR3 is TGTGCCAGCTCACGGAGACTAGCGGGGGCCGTTGGGGACGAGCAGTACTTC. Variable domain in full (rest from reference TRBV18 and TRBJ2-7): NAGVMQNPRHLVRRRGQEARLRCSPMKGHSHVYWYRQLPEEGLKFMVYLQKENIIDESGMPKERFSAEFPKEGPSILRIQQVVRGDSAAYFCASSRRLAGAVGDEQYFGPGTRLTVT.

V usage is TRBV19 and J usage is TRBJ2-1; TRBD2 matches 8 bases. Germline CDR1 is LNHDA and CDR2 is SQIVND (reference sequence). CDR3 size: 15 residues. Germline trimming cut 7 bases from V and 5 bases from J; bases unmatched to any gene: 10. The CDR3, as DNA: TGTGCCAGTAAGTTGGTAGCGGGAATAAACAATGAGCAGTTCTTC. Translation: CASKLVAGINNEQFF. Complete variable domain (other parts from reference TRBV19 and TRBJ2-1): DGGITQSPKYLFRKEGQNVTLSCEQNLNHDAMYWYRQDPGQGLRLIYYSQIVNDFQKGDIAEGYSVSREKKESFPLTVTSAQKNPTAFYLCASKLVAGINNEQFFGPGTRLTVL.

This clone was detected once. J is TRBJ1-5 and V is TRBV18, with TRBD1 matching 7 bases. The ends lost 10 bases at V and 3 bases at J; junction bases unmatched: 12. The germline V gene encodes CDR1 KGHSH and CDR2 LQKENI. The CDR3 extends over 15 amino acids. The CDR3 DNA is TGTGCCACCACGGAGGGGGGACAGAACAATCAGCCCCAGCATTTT. This encodes CATTEGGQNNQPQHF.

The genes are TRBV7-2 and TRBJ1-5, with a possible D match to TRBD1 (6 bases). The germline CDR1 and CDR2 sequences are SGHTA and FQGNSA. With 5 bases removed from V and 6 bases from J, the gap between germline ends came to 11 bases. The CDR3 has 13 amino acids. The CDR3 sequence: CASSVGGGQPQHF. The CDR3 region has the DNA TGTGCCAGCAGCGTAGGGGGGGGTCAGCCCCAGCATTTT.

The chain couples TRBV25-1 to TRBJ1-3; D is ambiguous. The CDR3 spans 16 residues. Trimming shortened V by 2 bases and J by 0 bases, and 11 bases separated the two germline ends. Germline CDR1 reads MGHDK; CDR2 reads SYGVNS. CDR3 coding DNA: TGTGCCAGCAGTGAAGGAGGGCAGAGCTCTGGAAACACCATATATTTT. Residues: CASSEGGQSSGNTIYF.

With respect to this clone: This CDR3 is also generated by other DNA sequences in the sample. This chain links TRBV30 with TRBJ2-1; D is uncertain. Germline CDR1 reads GTSNPN; CDR2 reads SVGIG (reference sequence). The CDR3 runs 12 residues. The V end lost 0 bases, the J end lost 7 bases, and 7 bases lay between the germline ends. The chain's CDR3 is CAWSVRGNEQFF. DNA for the CDR3: TGTGCCTGGAGTGTACGTGGGAATGAGCAGTTCTTC.

J is TRBJ2-7 and V is TRBV4-1; D ambiguous. The CDR3 is 14 amino acids. With 0 bases removed from V and 6 bases from J, the gap between germline ends came to 12 bases. Per the germline V gene, CDR1 is MGHRA and CDR2 is YSYEKL. The CDR3 DNA reads as TGCGCCAGCAGCCAAGACGCTAGTCCTGGCGAGCAGTACTTC. As protein: CASSQDASPGEQYF.

The J gene is TRBJ2-7, the V gene TRBV9; D might be TRBD2 (5 bases). The CDR3 covers 16 residues. Germline V CDR1 and CDR2: SGDLS, YYNGEE. V lost 4 bases to trimming and J lost 2 bases, with 19 bases between them. The DNA for the CDR3 is TGTGCCAGCAGCCTCTCCTCGACTATCTCGGCCTACGAGCAGTACTTC. Translated, it gives CASSLSSTISAYEQYF.